Presented here are 10 T cell receptor beta chains from one specimen sequenced in a study of cytomegalovirus exposure and HLA in healthy donors (dated by TCRdb to the late 2010s). Library method: the immunoSEQ multiplex PCR assay. Not all clones reach the TCRdb copy of this immuneACCESS table, which keeps in-frame sequences only. Checked studies attribute under half of the gap to unresolved V genes and leave the rest unexplained. The sample records about 200,000 clones, about 81% of which are singletons. 0.95% to 1.5% of the sample goes to the ten largest clones. The sample was PBMCs. The receptors come from a woman aged 25 to 39 in good health and CMV-seronegative.

This clone was recorded only once. The chain carries TRBV4-2 and TRBJ1-1; D remains unclear. This CDR3 is 13 amino acids long. With 4 bases removed from V and 2 bases from J, the gap between germline ends came to 8 bases. The germline gives CDR1 LGHNA, CDR2 YNFKEQ. The CDR3 loop is CASSPTVNTEAFF. DNA of the CDR3: TGTGCCAGCAGCCCCACAGTTAACACTGAAGCTTTCTTT.

The rearrangement joins TRBV5-4 to TRBJ2-2; 7 bases align to TRBD1. Per the germline V gene, CDR1 is SGHNT and CDR2 is YYREEE (reference sequence). CDR3 length: 17 residues. V lost 4 bases, J lost 1 base, and 10 bases stayed unmatched. This CDR3 reads CASSRPSGTENTGELFF. The CDR3 bases are TGTGCCAGCAGCAGACCGTCAGGGACAGAGAACACCGGGGAGCTGTTTTTT.

This clone occurred a few times. J is TRBJ2-7 and V is TRBV2, with a weak D call TRBD1 (6 bases). Germline V gives CDR1 SNHLY, CDR2 FYNNEI. The CDR3 spans 11 residues. V shed 9 bases and J shed 5 bases, with 11 bases lying between them. DNA for the CDR3: TGTGCCAGTACAGGGTTTCACGAGCAGTACTTC. It codes for CASTGFHEQYF.

The chain carries TRBV18 and TRBJ2-2; 11 positions match TRBD2. CDR1 KGHSH and CDR2 LQKENI come from the germline V gene. V dropped 3 bases and J dropped 1; count of bases not matched to a gene: 1. The CDR3 runs to 16 residues. The chain's CDR3 is CASSPTSGRNTGELFF. CDR3 coding DNA: TGTGCCAGCTCACCTACTAGCGGGAGGAACACCGGGGAGCTGTTTTTT. The full variable domain, rest sourced from reference TRBV18 and TRBJ2-2, is NAGVMQNPRHLVRRRGQEARLRCSPMKGHSHVYWYRQLPEEGLKFMVYLQKENIIDESGMPKERFSAEFPKEGPSILRIQQVVRGDSAAYFCASSPTSGRNTGELFFGEGSRLTVL.

The chain has TRBV6-6 and TRBJ2-7; the D gene is possibly TRBD1 (6 bases). The CDR3 length is 14 residues. Per the germline V gene, CDR1 is MNHNY and CDR2 is SVGAGI (reference sequence). The V end was cut by 1 base, the J end by 2 bases, with 9 bases between. The CDR3 bases are TGTGCCAGCAGTTACTTAGGGGGACCCTACGAGCAGTACTTC. It translates to CASSYLGGPYEQYF.

This chain joins TRBV6-5 and TRBJ1-2; 7 bases map to TRBD1. Germline loops: CDR1 MNHEY, CDR2 SVGAGI. V trimming: 5 bases; J trimming: 3 bases; junction bases outside the gene matches: 6. The CDR3 spans 14 residues. The CDR3 loop is CASSTRQGDYGYTF. The CDR3, as DNA: TGTGCCAGCAGTACGCGACAGGGTGACTATGGCTACACCTTC.

V is TRBV2 and J is TRBJ1-3; D uncertain. Trimming left V 4 bases short and J 0 bases short, with 7 bases between. The V gene's germline CDR1 is SNHLY and CDR2 FYNNEI. The CDR3 loop spans 14 amino acids. CDR3 DNA: TGTGCCAGCAGTGCCTTAGACTCTGGAAACACCATATATTTT. Translation gives CASSALDSGNTIYF.

This sequence joins TRBV4-1 and TRBJ2-7, with 14 bases that match TRBD2. V trimming: 4 bases; J trimming: 2 bases; junction bases outside the gene matches: 10. Germline V gene data show CDR1 as MGHRA and CDR2 as YSYEKL. The CDR3 is 18 residues long. In nucleotides, the CDR3 is TGCGCCAGCAGCCCGATCGGGACTAGCGGGAGAATCGCCTACGAGCAGTACTTC. Residues: CASSPIGTSGRIAYEQYF.

The chain employs TRBV7-9 and TRBJ2-5; the match to TRBD2 covers 9 bases. Germline V gene sequence: CDR1 SEHNR, CDR2 FQNEAQ (reference sequence). V shed 0 bases, J shed 2 bases, and the junction held 4 bases outside the gene matches. The CDR3 has 16 amino acids. The DNA for the CDR3 is TGTGCCAGCAGCTTAGCGCTAGCGGGAATACAAGAGACCCAGTACTTC. This sequence encodes CASSLALAGIQETQYF.

The J gene is TRBJ2-1, the V gene TRBV11-3, with 7 bases matching TRBD1. V shed 6 bases and J 4 bases; nucleotides not matched to a gene: 9. This CDR3 contains 15 residues. CDR1 SGHNT and CDR2 YENEEA come from the germline V gene. DNA for the CDR3: TGTGCCAGCAGTTCCTTCGGGACAGAGTACAATGAGCAGTTCTTC. Its translation: CASSSFGTEYNEQFF.